This T cell receptor beta chain was retrieved from a study of control samples from healthy donors and cancer patients. Trimming shortened V by 4 bases and J by 0 bases, and 6 bases separated the two germline ends. Germline CDR1 and CDR2: SGHAT and FQNNGV. This CDR3 region has 13 residues. The data were produced by immunoSEQ multiplex PCR, yet TCRdb's version contains in-frame clones alone and is incomplete. The sample lists tens of thousands of clones, around 85% occurring once. Material: PBMCs. The chain has TRBV11-2 and TRBJ1-1, with a tentative D call TRBD1 (5 bases). The receptor's source is a woman aged 55-70 years with head and neck cancer. The DNA for the CDR3 is TGTGCCAGCAGCTGGGGCATGAACACTGAAGCTTTCTTT. It specifies CASSWGMNTEAFF.